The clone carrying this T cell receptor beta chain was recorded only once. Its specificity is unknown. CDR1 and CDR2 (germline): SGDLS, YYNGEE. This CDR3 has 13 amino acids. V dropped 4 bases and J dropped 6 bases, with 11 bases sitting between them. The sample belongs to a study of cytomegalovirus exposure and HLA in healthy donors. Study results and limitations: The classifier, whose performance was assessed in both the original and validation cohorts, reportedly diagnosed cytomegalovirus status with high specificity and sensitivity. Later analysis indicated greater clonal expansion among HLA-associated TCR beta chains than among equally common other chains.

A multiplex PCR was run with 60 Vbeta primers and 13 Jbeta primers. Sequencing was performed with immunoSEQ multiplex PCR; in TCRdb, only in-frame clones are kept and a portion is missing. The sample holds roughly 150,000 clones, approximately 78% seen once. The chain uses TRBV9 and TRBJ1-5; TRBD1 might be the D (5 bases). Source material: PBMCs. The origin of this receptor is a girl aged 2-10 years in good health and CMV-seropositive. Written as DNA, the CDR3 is TGTGCCAGCAGCATAGGGGAGGGTCAGCCCCAGCATTTT. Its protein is CASSIGEGQPQHF.